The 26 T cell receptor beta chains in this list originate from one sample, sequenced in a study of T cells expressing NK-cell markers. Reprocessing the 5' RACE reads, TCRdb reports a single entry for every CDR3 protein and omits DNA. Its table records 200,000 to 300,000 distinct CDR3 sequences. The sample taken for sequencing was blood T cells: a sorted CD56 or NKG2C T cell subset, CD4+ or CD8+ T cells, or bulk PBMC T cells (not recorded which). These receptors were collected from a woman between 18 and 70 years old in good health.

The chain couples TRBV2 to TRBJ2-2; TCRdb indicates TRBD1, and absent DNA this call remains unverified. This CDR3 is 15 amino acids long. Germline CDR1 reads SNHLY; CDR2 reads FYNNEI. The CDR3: CASSAGTRNTGELFF.

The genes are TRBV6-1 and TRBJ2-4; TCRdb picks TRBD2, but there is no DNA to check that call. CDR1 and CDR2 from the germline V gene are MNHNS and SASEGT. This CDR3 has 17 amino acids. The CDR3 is CASKRLAGAGAKNIQYF.

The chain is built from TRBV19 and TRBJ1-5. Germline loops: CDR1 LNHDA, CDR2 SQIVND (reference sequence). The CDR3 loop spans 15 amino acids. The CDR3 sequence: CASSYAGMMLQPQHF.

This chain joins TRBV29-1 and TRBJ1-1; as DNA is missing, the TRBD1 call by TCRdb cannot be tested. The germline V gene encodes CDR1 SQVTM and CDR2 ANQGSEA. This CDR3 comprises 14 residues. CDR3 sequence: CSVARTGGITEAFF.

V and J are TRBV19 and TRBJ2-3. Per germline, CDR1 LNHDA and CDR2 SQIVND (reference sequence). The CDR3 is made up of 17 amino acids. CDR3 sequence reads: CASSIDVGSTSTDTQYF.

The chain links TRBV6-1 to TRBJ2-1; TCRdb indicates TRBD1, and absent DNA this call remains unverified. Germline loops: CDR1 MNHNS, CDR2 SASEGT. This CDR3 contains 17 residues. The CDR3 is CASSGQGRSPKYNEQFF.

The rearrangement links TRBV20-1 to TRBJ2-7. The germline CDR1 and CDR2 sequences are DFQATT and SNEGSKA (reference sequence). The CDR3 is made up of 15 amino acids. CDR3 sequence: CSARDFRQDPYEQYF.

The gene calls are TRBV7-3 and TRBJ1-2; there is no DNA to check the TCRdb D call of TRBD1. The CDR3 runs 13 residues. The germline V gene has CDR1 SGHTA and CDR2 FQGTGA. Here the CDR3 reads CASSLKAGVGYTF.

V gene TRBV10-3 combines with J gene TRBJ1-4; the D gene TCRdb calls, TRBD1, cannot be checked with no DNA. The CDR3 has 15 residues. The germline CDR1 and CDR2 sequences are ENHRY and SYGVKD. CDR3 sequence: CAISEGQEFNEKLFF.

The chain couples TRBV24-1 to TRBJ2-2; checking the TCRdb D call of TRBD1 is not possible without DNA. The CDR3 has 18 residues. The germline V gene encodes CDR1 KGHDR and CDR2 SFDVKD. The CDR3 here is CATSDFRVGTVNTGELFF.

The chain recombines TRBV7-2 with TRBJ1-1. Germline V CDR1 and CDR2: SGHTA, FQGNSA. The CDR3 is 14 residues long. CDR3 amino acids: CASSLVLQNTEAFF.

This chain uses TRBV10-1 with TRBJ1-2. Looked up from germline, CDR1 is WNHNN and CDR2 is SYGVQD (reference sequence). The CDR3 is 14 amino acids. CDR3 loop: CASSESGRNYGYTF.

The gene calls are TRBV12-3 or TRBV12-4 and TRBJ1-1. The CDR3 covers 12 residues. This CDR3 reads CASSLARTEAFF.

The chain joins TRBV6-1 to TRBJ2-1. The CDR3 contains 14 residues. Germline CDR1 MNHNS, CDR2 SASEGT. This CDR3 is CASSPRRNYNEQFF.

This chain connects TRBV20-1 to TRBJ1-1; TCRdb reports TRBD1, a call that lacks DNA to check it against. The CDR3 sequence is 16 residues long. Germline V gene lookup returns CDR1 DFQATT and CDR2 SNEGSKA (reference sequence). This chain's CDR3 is CSAVGQGTFMGTEAFF.

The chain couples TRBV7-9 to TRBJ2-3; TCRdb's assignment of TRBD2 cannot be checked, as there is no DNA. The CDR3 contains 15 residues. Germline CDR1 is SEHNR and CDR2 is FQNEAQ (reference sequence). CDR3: CASRRRTSASDTQYF. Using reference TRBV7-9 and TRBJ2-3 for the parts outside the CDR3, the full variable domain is DTGVSQNPRHKITKRGQNVTFRCDPISEHNRLYWYRQTLGQGPEFLTYFQNEAQLEKSRLLSDRFSAERPKGSFSTLEIQRTEQGDSAMYLCASRRRTSASDTQYFGPGTRLTVL.

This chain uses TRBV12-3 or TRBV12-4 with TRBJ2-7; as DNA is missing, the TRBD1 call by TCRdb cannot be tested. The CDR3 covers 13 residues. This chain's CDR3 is CASSVRGAEEQYF.

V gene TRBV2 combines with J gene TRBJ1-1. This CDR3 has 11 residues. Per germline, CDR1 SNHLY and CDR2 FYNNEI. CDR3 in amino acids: CASSVTWRAFF.

CDR3 protein: CSVAAGTHYEQYF. The rearrangement uses TRBV29-1 and TRBJ2-7. The CDR3 loop spans 13 amino acids. Germline lookup yields CDR1 SQVTM and CDR2 ANQGSEA.

The CDR3 loop is CASSLGPMNTGELFF. V is TRBV5-6 and J is TRBJ2-2. The CDR3 is made up of 15 amino acids. Germline V gene lookup returns CDR1 SGHDT and CDR2 YYEEEE. The whole variable domain, remainder taken from reference TRBV5-6 and TRBJ2-2, is DAGVTQSPTHLIKTRGQQVTLRCSPKSGHDTVSWYQQALGQGPQFIFQYYEEEERQRGNFPDRFSGHQFPNYSSELNVNALLLGDSALYLCASSLGPMNTGELFFGEGSRLTVL.

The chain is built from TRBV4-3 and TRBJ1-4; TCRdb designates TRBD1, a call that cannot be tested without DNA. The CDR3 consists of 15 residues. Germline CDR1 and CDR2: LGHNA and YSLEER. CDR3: CASSRGGEGSEKLFF.

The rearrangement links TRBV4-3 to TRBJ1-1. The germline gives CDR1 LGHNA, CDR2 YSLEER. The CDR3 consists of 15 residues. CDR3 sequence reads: CASSQVKGLPTEAFF.

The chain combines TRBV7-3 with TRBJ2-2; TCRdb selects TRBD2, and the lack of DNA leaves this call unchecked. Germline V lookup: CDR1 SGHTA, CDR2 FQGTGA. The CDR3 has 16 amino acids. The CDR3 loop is CASSPRRVDNTGELFF.

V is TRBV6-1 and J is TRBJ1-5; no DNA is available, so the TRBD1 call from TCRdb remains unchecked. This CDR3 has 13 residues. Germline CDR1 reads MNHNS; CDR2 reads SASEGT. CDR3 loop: CASTLTGEQPQHF.

The CDR3 loop reads CAISVVGANVLTF. This chain joins TRBV10-3 and TRBJ2-6. Germline V gene lookup returns CDR1 ENHRY and CDR2 SYGVKD. This CDR3 comprises 13 residues.

CDR3 in amino acids: CASSKGRRNAFSYEQYF. V is TRBV6-2 or TRBV6-3 and J is TRBJ2-7; the D call from TCRdb, TRBD1, cannot be confirmed without DNA. The CDR3 consists of 17 residues. Germline assignment: CDR1 MNHEY and CDR2 SVGEGT.